This record concerns one TCR beta chain sequence. Germline V gene data show CDR1 as MGHRA and CDR2 as YSYEKL. The CDR3 totals 16 residues. V trimming: 1 base; J trimming: 4 bases; junction bases outside the gene matches: 6. These data belong to a study of Graves' ophthalmopathy and Graves' hyperthyroidism. Amplification of TCR beta CDR3 regions used RNA transcripts. After a first-round RT-PCR with HTBI primers, a second-round multiplex PCR was run. TCRdb redid the calling of the multiplex PCR reads with MiXCR, one entry per CDR3 protein. The sample lists roughly 410,000 distinct CDR3 sequences; approximately 15% were seen once.

The receptor's source is a woman aged 18-29 years with stable Graves' hyperthyroidism. The chain is built from TRBV4-1 and TRBJ2-2; 7 bases match TRBD1. The sample comprised peripheral blood. CDR3 region: CASSQGRRQGTGELFF. CDR3 nucleotides: TGCGCCAGCAGCCAAGGCCGAAGACAGGGCACCGGGGAGCTGTTTTTT.